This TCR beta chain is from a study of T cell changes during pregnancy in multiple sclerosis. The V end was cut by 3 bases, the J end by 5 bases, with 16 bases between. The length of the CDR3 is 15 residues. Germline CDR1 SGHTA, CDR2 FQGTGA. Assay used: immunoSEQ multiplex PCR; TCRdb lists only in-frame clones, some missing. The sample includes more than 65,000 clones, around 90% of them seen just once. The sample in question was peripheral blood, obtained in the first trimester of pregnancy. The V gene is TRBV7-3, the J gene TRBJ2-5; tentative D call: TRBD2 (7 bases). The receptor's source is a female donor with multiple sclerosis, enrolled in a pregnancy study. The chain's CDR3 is CASSFGGANDETQYF. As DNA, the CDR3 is TGTGCCAGCAGCTTTGGGGGGGCTAACGACGAGACCCAGTACTTC.